This section outlines one T cell receptor (beta chain) sequence together with its context. Its matching antigen is unknown. Germline V lookup: CDR1 SNHLY, CDR2 FYNNEI. This CDR3 spans 14 amino acids. V lost 8 bases, J lost 1 base, and 12 bases lay in between. This sample is drawn from a study of immune cell composition in non-small cell lung cancer. Study-wide points: Shared sequences between tumour-reactive and dominant in vivo clones were not proven.

Method: immunoSEQ multiplex PCR; TCRdb's copy keeps in-frame clones and lacks some. The sample yields 7,500 to 9,500 clones, approximately 80% seen once. Normal lung sampling was at least 3 cm from the tumour, as distant as possible. The source of this sequence is a human donor with non-small cell lung cancer. The gene calls are TRBV2 and TRBJ1-5; D perhaps matches TRBD1 (5 bases). Sequenced: non-adjacent lung tissue. In DNA form, the CDR3 reads TGTGCCAGCGGGGGAGGTCTCAGCAATCAGCCCCAGCATTTT. Translating gives CASGGGLSNQPQHF.